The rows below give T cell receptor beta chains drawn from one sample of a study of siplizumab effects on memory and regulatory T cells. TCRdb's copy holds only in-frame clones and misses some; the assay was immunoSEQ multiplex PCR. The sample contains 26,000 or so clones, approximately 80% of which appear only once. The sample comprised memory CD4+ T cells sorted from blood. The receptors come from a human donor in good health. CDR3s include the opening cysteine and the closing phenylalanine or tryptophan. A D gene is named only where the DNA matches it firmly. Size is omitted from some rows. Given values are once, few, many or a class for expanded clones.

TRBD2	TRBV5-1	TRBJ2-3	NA	TGCGCCAGCGGGCGGACTAGCGGGGTGAGCACAGATACGCAGTATTTT	CASGRTSGVSTDTQYF
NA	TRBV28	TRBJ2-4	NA	TGTGCCAGCAGTTTAGCAGGTGTCAAAAACATTCAGTACTTC	CASSLAGVKNIQYF
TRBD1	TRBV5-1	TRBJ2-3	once	TGCGCCAGCAGCCCGAGAGGGACAGCCCACACAGATACGCAGTATTTT	CASSPRGTAHTDTQYF
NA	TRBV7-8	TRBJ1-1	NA	TGTGCCAGCAGCTGGCACGGGGGCCCGAACACTGAAGCTTTCTTT	CASSWHGGPNTEAFF
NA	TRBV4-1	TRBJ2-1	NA	TGCGCCAGCAGCCAACCGGACTTGTACAATGAGCAGTTCTTC	CASSQPDLYNEQFF
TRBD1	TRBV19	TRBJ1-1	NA	TGTGCCAGTAGTATCGGCAGGGGGCAGAGTGGCACTGAAGCTTTCTTT	CASSIGRGQSGTEAFF
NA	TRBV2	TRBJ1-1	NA	TGTGCCAGCAGGTCCGGGGTGCTGAACACTGAAGCTTTCTTT	CASRSGVLNTEAFF
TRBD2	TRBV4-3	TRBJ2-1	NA	TGCGCCAGCAGCCGACTAGCGGGGGTCGGAGCGGACAATGAGCAGTTCTTC	CASSRLAGVGADNEQFF
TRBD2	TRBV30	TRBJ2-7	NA	TGTGCCTGGACTAGCGGGAGGTACGAGCAGTACTTC	CAWTSGRYEQYF
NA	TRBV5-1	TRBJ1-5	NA	TGCGCCAGCAGCCCCGGGGAGTATAGCAATCAGCCCCAGCATTTT	CASSPGEYSNQPQHF
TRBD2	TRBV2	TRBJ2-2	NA	TGTGCCAGCAAGGCTCGGGAGGTAGTGGGGGAGCTGTTTTTT	CASKAREVVGELFF
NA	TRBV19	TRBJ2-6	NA	TGTGCCAGTTCCCCAGGGCACTCTGGGGCCAACGTCCTGACTTTC	CASSPGHSGANVLTF
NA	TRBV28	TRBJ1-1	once	TGTGCCAGCAGTCCCAACTCGGGGACTCAATACAAAGGAGCTTTCTTT	CASSPNSGTQYKGAFF
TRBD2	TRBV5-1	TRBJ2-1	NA	TGCGCCAGCAGCGCCGGACTAGCACCGGTCGATGAGCAGTTCTTC	CASSAGLAPVDEQFF
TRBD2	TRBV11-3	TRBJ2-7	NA	TGTGCCAGCAGCTCTGGGGAGGGGCCTTACGAGCAGTACTTC	CASSSGEGPYEQYF
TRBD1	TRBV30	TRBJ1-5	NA	TGTGCCTGGAGTGGGGTACAGGGGAATCAGCCCCAGCATTTT	CAWSGVQGNQPQHF
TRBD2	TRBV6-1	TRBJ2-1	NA	TGTGCCAGCACCCGGACTAGCGGGGTTAAGGGTGAGCAGTTCTTC	CASTRTSGVKGEQFF
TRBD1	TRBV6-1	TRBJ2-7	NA	TGTGCCAGCGGACAGGGATCCTACGAGCAGTACTTC	CASGQGSYEQYF
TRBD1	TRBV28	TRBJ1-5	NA	TGTGCCAGCAGGACTCAACAGGGGACCAATCAGCCCCAGCATTTT	CASRTQQGTNQPQHF
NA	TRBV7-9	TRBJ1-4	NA	TGTGCCAGCAGCCCCCTGGCCGTAACGAGTGAAAAACTGTTTTTT	CASSPLAVTSEKLFF